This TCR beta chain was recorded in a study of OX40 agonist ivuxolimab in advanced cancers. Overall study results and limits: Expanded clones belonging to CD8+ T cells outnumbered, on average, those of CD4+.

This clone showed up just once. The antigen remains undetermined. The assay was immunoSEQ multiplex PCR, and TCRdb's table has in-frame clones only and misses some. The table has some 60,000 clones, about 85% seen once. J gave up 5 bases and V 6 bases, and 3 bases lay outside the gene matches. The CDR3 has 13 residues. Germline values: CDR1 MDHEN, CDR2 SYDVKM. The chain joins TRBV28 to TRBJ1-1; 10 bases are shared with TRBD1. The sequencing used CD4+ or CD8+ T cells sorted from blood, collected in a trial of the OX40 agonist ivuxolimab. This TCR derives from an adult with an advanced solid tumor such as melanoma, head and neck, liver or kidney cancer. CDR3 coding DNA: TGTGCCAGCAGCCAGGACAGGGGGACTGAAGCTTTCTTT. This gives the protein CASSQDRGTEAFF.